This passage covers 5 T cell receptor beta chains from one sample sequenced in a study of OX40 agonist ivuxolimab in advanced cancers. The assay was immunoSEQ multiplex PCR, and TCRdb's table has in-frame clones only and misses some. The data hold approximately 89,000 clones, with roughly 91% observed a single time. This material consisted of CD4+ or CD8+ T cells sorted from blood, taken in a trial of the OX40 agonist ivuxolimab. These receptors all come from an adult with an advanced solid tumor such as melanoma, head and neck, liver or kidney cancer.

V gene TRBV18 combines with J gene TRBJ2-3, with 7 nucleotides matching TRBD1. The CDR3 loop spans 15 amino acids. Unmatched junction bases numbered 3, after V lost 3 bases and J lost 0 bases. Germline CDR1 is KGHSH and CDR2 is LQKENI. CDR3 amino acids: CASSPQTGSTDTQYF. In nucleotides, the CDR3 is TGTGCCAGCTCACCCCAGACAGGGAGCACAGATACGCAGTATTTT.

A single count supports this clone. This chain's CDR3 is CASSLVQGSGELFF. The CDR3 region has the DNA TGTGCCAGCAGCTTAGTCCAGGGCAGCGGGGAGCTGTTTTTT. The chain links TRBV11-3 to TRBJ2-2, with D possibly matching TRBD1 (5 bases). Trimming took 1 base from V and 7 from J, leaving 10 bases between them. CDR1 SGHNT and CDR2 YENEEA come from the germline V gene. This CDR3 region has 14 residues.

The CDR3 DNA sequence: TGTGCCAGCAGTGATCTCGGCCTCTACGAGCAGTACTTC. As protein: CASSDLGLYEQYF. The chain couples TRBV6-1 to TRBJ2-7; D gene unclear. CDR1 is MNHNS, CDR2 SASEGT, per germline. The CDR3 is 13 residues long. Trimming took off 3 bases at V and 3 bases at J, with 9 bases between the two ends.

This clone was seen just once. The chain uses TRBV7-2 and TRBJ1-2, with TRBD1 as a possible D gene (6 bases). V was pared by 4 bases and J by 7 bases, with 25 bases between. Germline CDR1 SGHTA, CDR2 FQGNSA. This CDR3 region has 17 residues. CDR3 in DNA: TGTGCCAGCAGCTCCCTCAGGCCTGGGGGCGTTGGGTTTGGCTACACCTTC. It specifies CASSSLRPGGVGFGYTF.

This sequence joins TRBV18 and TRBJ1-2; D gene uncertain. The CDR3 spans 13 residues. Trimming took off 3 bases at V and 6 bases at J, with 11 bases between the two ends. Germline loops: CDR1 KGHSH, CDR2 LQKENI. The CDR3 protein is CASSPRSEHGYTF. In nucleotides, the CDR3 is TGTGCCAGCTCACCGCGGTCAGAACATGGCTACACCTTC.